A selection of T cell receptor beta chains follows, all from one sample in a study of shared clonotypes between healthy human individuals. Repertoires were generated with immunoSEQ multiplex PCR, while TCRdb's copy carries only in-frame clones and drops some. The sample comprises just over 2,000,000 clones, around 96% of which are singletons, and 0.85% to 1.3% rests with the top ten. The sample taken for sequencing was naive CD8+ T cells sorted from blood. The receptors here all came from a man younger than 35 in good health. Each CDR3 is given with its conserved first and last residue. D genes are given only for firm matches. A clone size is listed for some rows: how often the clone was seen (once, few, many), or a class if it is expanded.

size: .
J: TRBJ2-5
V: TRBV6-1
D: TRBD1
CDR3: CASSFYRGSQETQYF
DNA: TGTGCCAGCAGTTTTTACAGGGGGTCACAAGAGACCCAGTACTTC

size: .
J: TRBJ2-3
V: TRBV4-3
D: .
CDR3: CASSQEWQGLPSTDTQYF
DNA: TGCGCCAGCAGCCAAGAATGGCAGGGGCTCCCTAGCACAGATACGCAGTATTTT

size: once
J: TRBJ2-2
V: TRBV5-1
D: .
CDR3: CASSQGPYAGELFF
DNA: TGCGCCAGCAGCCAGGGACCCTACGCCGGGGAGCTGTTTTTT

size: .
J: TRBJ1-5
V: TRBV12-5
D: .
CDR3: CASGLGGGNQPQHF
DNA: TGTGCTAGTGGTTTGGGTGGGGGCAATCAGCCCCAGCATTTT

size: .
J: TRBJ2-3
V: TRBV5-6
D: .
CDR3: CASSPSSTDTQYF
DNA: TGTGCCAGCAGCCCATCTAGCACAGATACGCAGTATTTT

size: .
J: TRBJ1-2
V: TRBV7-2
D: .
CDR3: CASSLAPGNNYGYTF
DNA: TGTGCCAGCAGCTTAGCGCCCGGAAATAACTATGGCTACACCTTC

size: .
J: TRBJ2-3
V: TRBV28
D: TRBD2
CDR3: CASSRPTGVAGGSTDTQYF
DNA: TGTGCCAGCAGCCGCCCGACGGGGGTAGCGGGGGGCAGCACAGATACGCAGTATTTT

size: .
J: TRBJ1-4
V: TRBV10-2
D: .
CDR3: CASSETNLWEKLFF
DNA: TGCGCCAGCAGTGAAACTAATCTGTGGGAAAAACTGTTTTTT

size: .
J: TRBJ1-3
V: TRBV7-2
D: .
CDR3: CASSSSGTYGNTIYF
DNA: TGTGCCAGCAGCTCCTCCGGGACCTATGGAAACACCATATATTTT

size: .
J: TRBJ2-3
V: TRBV9
D: TRBD2
CDR3: CASSAEAGSDTQYF
DNA: TGTGCCAGCAGCGCCGAAGCGGGGTCAGATACGCAGTATTTT

size: .
J: TRBJ2-7
V: TRBV5-4
D: TRBD1
CDR3: CASSRGQNYEQYF
DNA: TGTGCCAGCAGCAGGGGACAGAACTACGAGCAGTACTTC

size: few
J: TRBJ1-5
V: TRBV21-1
D: .
CDR3: CASSKADSNQPQHF
DNA: TGTGCCAGCAGCAAGGCGGATAGCAATCAGCCCCAGCATTTT

size: .
J: TRBJ1-4
V: TRBV9
D: TRBD1
CDR3: CASSVTGGTNEKLFF
DNA: TGTGCCAGCAGCGTCACAGGGGGCACTAATGAAAAACTGTTTTTT

size: .
J: TRBJ2-1
V: TRBV6-6
D: TRBD2
CDR3: CASSYSPGGSYNEQFF
DNA: TGTGCCAGCAGTTACTCGCCCGGGGGGAGTTACAATGAGCAGTTCTTC

size: .
J: TRBJ2-5
V: TRBV12-5
D: .
CDR3: CASGLGTETQYF
DNA: TGTGCTAGTGGTTTGGGAACTGAGACCCAGTACTTC

size: .
J: TRBJ2-7
V: TRBV6-1
D: TRBD1
CDR3: CASRGQGTYEQYF
DNA: TGTGCCAGCAGGGGACAGGGGACCTACGAGCAGTACTTC

size: .
J: TRBJ1-1
V: TRBV19
D: .
CDR3: CASSIDEENPEAFF
DNA: TGTGCCAGTAGTATAGATGAGGAAAACCCTGAAGCTTTCTTT

size: .
J: TRBJ2-7
V: TRBV7-9
D: .
CDR3: CASSLGGGADYEQYF
DNA: TGTGCCAGCAGCTTAGGTGGGGGGGCAGACTACGAGCAGTACTTC

size: .
J: TRBJ1-5
V: TRBV6-5
D: .
CDR3: CASSYSGWDQPQHF
DNA: TGTGCCAGCAGTTACTCTGGGTGGGATCAGCCCCAGCATTTT

size: once
J: TRBJ2-2
V: TRBV28
D: TRBD2
CDR3: CASSLAGENTGELFF
DNA: TGTGCCAGCAGTTTAGCGGGGGAGAACACCGGGGAGCTGTTTTTT

size: few
J: TRBJ1-6
V: TRBV27
D: .
CDR3: CASSLNRYNSPLHF
DNA: TGTGCCAGCAGTCTCAACAGATATAATTCACCCCTCCACTTT

size: .
J: TRBJ2-5
V: TRBV2
D: TRBD1
CDR3: CASSDQARGRETQYF
DNA: TGTGCCAGCAGTGATCAGGCCAGGGGGCGAGAGACCCAGTACTTC

size: .
J: TRBJ2-7
V: TRBV28
D: TRBD1
CDR3: CASSHGTALHEQYF
DNA: TGTGCCAGCAGCCACGGGACAGCCCTTCATGAGCAGTACTTC

size: once
J: TRBJ1-5
V: TRBV6-1
D: .
CDR3: CASSEDLYSQPQHF
DNA: TGTGCCAGCAGTGAAGACCTATACAGTCAGCCCCAGCATTTT

size: .
J: TRBJ1-2
V: TRBV5-8
D: .
CDR3: CASSPYDPRASNYGYTF
DNA: TGTGCCAGCAGCCCCTATGATCCCAGGGCCTCTAACTATGGCTACACCTTC

size: .
J: TRBJ1-2
V: TRBV7-2
D: .
CDR3: CASSLANQGYGYTF
DNA: TGTGCCAGCAGCTTAGCGAACCAGGGCTATGGCTACACCTTC

size: .
J: TRBJ2-7
V: TRBV11-2
D: .
CDR3: CASSSVRRRQLDEQYF
DNA: TGTGCCAGCAGCTCCGTTCGGCGCCGACAGCTAGATGAGCAGTACTTC